The 7 T cell receptor beta chains below were found in one sample sequenced in a study of CD8+CD57+ T cells in acquired aplastic anemia. The template used for profiling TCR beta VDJ and CDR3 was genomic DNA. TCRdb re-called the reads with MiXCR, one entry per CDR3 protein. The sample lists roughly 250,000 distinct CDR3 sequences; around 82% were seen once. In patients chosen for sequencing, flow cytometry had shown CD8+CD57+ cell expansion. The sequenced sample consisted of sorted CD4+, CD8+, or CD8+CD57+ T cells (not recorded which) from PBMCs. The receptors stem from a human donor with aplastic anemia.

Concerning this clonotype itself: A read error may account for a junction end that differs from germline. This chain connects TRBV7-8 to TRBJ2-3; 10 nucleotides align to TRBD2. The CDR3 spans 13 residues. Per germline, CDR1 SGHVS and CDR2 FQNEAQ. In nucleotides, the CDR3 is TGTGCCAGCAGGGTAGCGGGAGGAGACGATACGCATTTT. Translating it yields CASRVAGGDDTHF.

Here the CDR3 reads CASSQEDGDSYNQLHF. CDR3 coding DNA: TGTGCCAGCAGCCAAGAGGACGGAGACTCCTACAATCAGCTCCACTTT. The genes are TRBV7-9 and TRBJ1-6, with D unclear. V lost 5 bases and J 16 bases, leaving 27 bases between the germline ends. The CDR3 contains 16 residues. CDR1 and CDR2 (germline): SEHNR, FQNEAQ (reference sequence).

This clonotype was counted a single time. Because the CDR3 is missing its conserved closing phenylalanine or tryptophan, this is likely a read error. The DNA is omitted, as the CDR3 cannot be located on it reliably, and the CDR3 follows TCRdb's listing. V gene TRBV7-2 combines with J gene TRBJ2-3. Germline assignment: CDR1 SGHTA and CDR2 FQGNSA. Ends included, the CDR3 has 13 residues. CDR3 in amino acids: CASSLAGGPKTHY.

This chain uses TRBV7-3 with TRBJ1-1, with TRBD1 as a possible D gene (6 bases). This CDR3 spans 15 amino acids. Trimming stripped 8 bases from V and 13 bases from J, with 29 bases between. Germline CDR1 and CDR2: SGHTA and FQGTGA. The CDR3 region has the DNA TGTGCCAGCTCAAGACAGGCCAACGCCGTTGAACACTGTTTCTTT. This codes for CASSRQANAVEHCFF.

This rearrangement joins TRBV7-2 to TRBJ2-1; 11 positions agree with TRBD2. V was clipped by 2 bases and J by 12 bases; unmatched bases: 9. The CDR3 is 15 amino acids. Looked up from germline, CDR1 is SGHTA and CDR2 is FQGNSA. In DNA, the CDR3 is TGTGCCAGCAGCTTAACTAGCGGGGGCGGAAATACGCAGTTCTTC. It specifies CASSLTSGGGNTQFF. The complete variable domain, with remaining parts taken from reference TRBV7-2 and TRBJ2-1, reads GAGVSQSPSNKVTEKGKDVELRCDPISGHTALYWYRQSLGQGLEFLIYFQGNSAPDKSGLPSDRFSAERTGGSVSTLTIQRTQQEDSAVYLCASSLTSGGGNTQFFGPGTRLTVL.

As to this clonotype: A much bigger clone sits one base away, suggesting this may be a read error. This is likely a read error, given that the CDR3 carries no conserved phenylalanine or tryptophan at its end. The DNA is omitted, as the CDR3 cannot be located on it reliably, and the CDR3 follows TCRdb's listing. The rearrangement joins TRBV2 to TRBJ2-3; the DNA was not used to check the table's D call, TRBD1. The CDR3 contains 15 residues when both ends are counted. CDR1 is SNHLY, CDR2 FYNNEI, per germline. This CDR3 reads CASGDGGADTQNFGP.

The rearrangement joins TRBV2 to TRBJ1-2; D is perhaps TRBD1 (6 bases). Judging by the DNA end, TRBJ2-1 fits better; the J call may be wrong. Germline CDR1 and CDR2: SNHLY and FYNNEI. The CDR3 consists of 13 residues. In nucleotides, the CDR3 is TGTGCCAGCAGTGGTGAGGGGGTACGTGGGCAGTTCTTC. Protein sequence: CASSGEGVRGQFF.